The sequence of this T cell receptor (beta chain) was determined in a study of blood T cell repertoires in COVID-19. Study-level background: The study drew acute and convalescent COVID-19 samples from the United States, Italy and Spain. T cells, B-cell-depleted T cells, or PBMCs provided the cDNA or gDNA that served as material.

Authors' analysis steps: Amplification from reference gene primers served as the basis for estimated nucleated cell counts. Sequencing used immunoSEQ multiplex PCR; TCRdb keeps in-frame clones, though not all of them. V, J and clone size are taken as reported in that table, and D and trimming were inferred from the DNA itself. This table holds about 73,000 clones, 70% to 75% found once. Germline V gene data show CDR1 as MNHEY and CDR2 as SVGAGI. CDR3 length: 14 residues. Trimming cost V 6 bases and J 7 bases; bases outside gene matches: 8. Sample: peripheral blood. This rearrangement joins TRBV6-5 to TRBJ2-2; 7 nucleotides match TRBD1. The receptor comes from a man in his sixties with acute or convalescent COVID-19. CDR3 loop: CASRWQGEVGELFF. CDR3 DNA sequence: TGTGCCAGCAGATGGCAGGGGGAAGTCGGGGAGCTGTTTTTT.